A single sample gave rise to the 2 T cell receptor beta chains below, sequenced in a study of blood T cell repertoires in COVID-19 (TCRdb year 2020). The method was the immunoSEQ multiplex PCR assay. In TCRdb, the immuneACCESS table is reduced to in-frame sequences with V and J assigned. These tables do not hold every clone; where another copy was compared, an unresolved V gene accounts for under half, and the others remain unexplained. The sample table shows about 16,000 clones, and about 89% are seen once. 10% of the sample goes to the ten largest clones. Sequencing was done on a sample of peripheral blood. The receptor set was obtained from a man older than 75 with acute or convalescent COVID-19.

This clone was counted a few times. The V call is TRBV19, the J call TRBJ1-1; D may be TRBD1 (6 bases). CDR3 length: 15 amino acids. Germline lookup yields CDR1 LNHDA and CDR2 SQIVND (reference sequence). V shed 6 bases and J shed 5 bases, with 19 bases lying between them. The CDR3, as DNA: TGTGCCAGTAGATCCCAAGCCTCCAGGGGAACTGAAGCTTTCTTT. Its translation: CASRSQASRGTEAFF.

This clone was seen just once. The V gene is TRBV5-5, the J gene TRBJ2-7; TRBD2 matches at 12 bases. Unmatched junction bases numbered 6, after V lost 0 bases and J lost 5 bases. The CDR3 covers 16 residues. CDR1 SGHKS and CDR2 YYEKEE come from the germline V gene (reference sequence). Here the CDR3 DNA reads TGTGCCAGCAGCTTGGTAGCCCTAGCGGGAGGGCACGAGCAGTACTTC. Translating gives CASSLVALAGGHEQYF.